The present T cell receptor beta chain was sequenced within a study of PD-L1 blockade in urothelial cancer. The overall study: Administration of atezolizumab to patients began in the mid-2010s, at 1,200 mg intravenously every 3 weeks. Samples of blood were analyzed 3 weeks (second dose) and 6 weeks after treatment start. Blood gave a median roughly 140,000 T cells.

Measured with immunoSEQ multiplex PCR; TCRdb has only the in-frame clones, and not every one. The data hold around 87,000 clones, with 83% observed a single time. The time point is: peripheral blood 6 weeks after treatment start. Each patient gave between 1 and 8 samples of peripheral blood mononuclear cells, which were collected pretreatment and during treatment. The V and J ends lost 2 bases and 5 bases respectively, with 22 bases between them. The CDR3 runs to 17 residues. Germline CDR1 reads SGHNT; CDR2 reads YYREEE (reference sequence). This specimen was PBMCs, taken around atezolizumab (anti-PD-L1) treatment. The TCR was taken from a man between 65 and 85 years old with urothelial cancer. This rearrangement joins TRBV5-4 to TRBJ2-5; D is perhaps TRBD1 (6 bases). The CDR3 reads CASSFLGRRGSGETQYF. In nucleotides, the CDR3 is TGTGCCAGCAGCTTCCTAGGGCGCAGGGGATCGGGGGAGACCCAGTACTTC.